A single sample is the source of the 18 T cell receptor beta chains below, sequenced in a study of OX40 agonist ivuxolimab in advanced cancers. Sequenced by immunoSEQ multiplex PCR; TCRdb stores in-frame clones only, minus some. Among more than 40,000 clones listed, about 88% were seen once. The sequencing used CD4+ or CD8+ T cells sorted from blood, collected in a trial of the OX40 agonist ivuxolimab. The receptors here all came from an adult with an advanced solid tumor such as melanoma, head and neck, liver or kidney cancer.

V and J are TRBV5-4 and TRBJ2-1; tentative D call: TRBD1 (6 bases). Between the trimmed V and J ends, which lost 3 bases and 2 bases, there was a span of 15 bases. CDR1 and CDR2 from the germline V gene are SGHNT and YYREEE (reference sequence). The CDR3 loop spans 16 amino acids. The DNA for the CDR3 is TGTGCCAGCAGCTCGGGCCGGGACATAACCTACAATGAGCAGTTCTTC. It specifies CASSSGRDITYNEQFF.

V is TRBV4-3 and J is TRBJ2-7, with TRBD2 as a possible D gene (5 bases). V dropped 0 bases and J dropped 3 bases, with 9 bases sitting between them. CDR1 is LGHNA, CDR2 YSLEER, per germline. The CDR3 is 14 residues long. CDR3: CASSQDGGGYEQYF. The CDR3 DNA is TGCGCCAGCAGCCAAGATGGAGGTGGCTACGAGCAGTACTTC.

As DNA, the CDR3 is TGTGCCAGCAGCTTGGGCGGTGATGTTGGTTCACCCCTCCACTTT. This sequence encodes CASSLGGDVGSPLHF. This chain uses TRBV7-2 with TRBJ1-6; D is unclear. The CDR3 totals 15 residues. Germline V gene sequence: CDR1 SGHTA, CDR2 FQGNSA. Trimming left V 3 bases short and J 9 bases short, with 15 bases between.

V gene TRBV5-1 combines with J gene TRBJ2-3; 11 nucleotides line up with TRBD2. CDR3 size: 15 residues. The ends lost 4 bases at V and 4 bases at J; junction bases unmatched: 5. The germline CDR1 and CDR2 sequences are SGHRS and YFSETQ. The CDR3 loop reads CASSTSGSLADTQYF. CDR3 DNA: TGCGCCAGCAGCACTAGCGGGAGTCTCGCAGATACGCAGTATTTT.

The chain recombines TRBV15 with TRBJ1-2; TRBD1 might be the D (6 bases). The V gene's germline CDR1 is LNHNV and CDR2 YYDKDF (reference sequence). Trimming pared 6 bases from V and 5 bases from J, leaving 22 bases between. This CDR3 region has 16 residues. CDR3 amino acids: CATRAPLGAQEYGYTF. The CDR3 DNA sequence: TGTGCCACCAGGGCCCCCTTGGGGGCGCAGGAGTATGGCTACACCTTC. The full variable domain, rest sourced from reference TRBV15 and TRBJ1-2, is DAMVIQNPRYQVTQFGKPVTLSCSQTLNHNVMYWYQQKSSQAPKLLFHYYDKDFNNEADTPDNFQSRRPNTSFCFLDIRSPGLGDTAMYLCATRAPLGAQEYGYTFGSGTRLTVV.

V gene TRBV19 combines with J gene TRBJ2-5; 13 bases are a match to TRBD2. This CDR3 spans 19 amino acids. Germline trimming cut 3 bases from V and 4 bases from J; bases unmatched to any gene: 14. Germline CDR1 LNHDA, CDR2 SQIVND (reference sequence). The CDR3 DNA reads TGTGCCAGTAGTATCCCCGCTATTCCGGGACTAGCGGGGACAGAGACCCAGTACTTC. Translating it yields CASSIPAIPGLAGTETQYF. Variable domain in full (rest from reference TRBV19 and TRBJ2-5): DGGITQSPKYLFRKEGQNVTLSCEQNLNHDAMYWYRQDPGQGLRLIYYSQIVNDFQKGDIAEGYSVSREKKESFPLTVTSAQKNPTAFYLCASSIPAIPGLAGTETQYFGPGTRLLVL.

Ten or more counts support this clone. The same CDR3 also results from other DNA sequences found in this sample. CDR3 nucleotide sequence: TGCGCCAGCAGCCAAGAGAGCCTGAACACTGAAGCTTTCTTT. Protein: CASSQESLNTEAFF. The chain recombines TRBV4-1 with TRBJ1-1; D unclear. Trimming left V 0 bases short and J 0 bases short, with 5 bases between. CDR3 length: 14 amino acids. Germline V CDR1 and CDR2: MGHRA, YSYEKL.

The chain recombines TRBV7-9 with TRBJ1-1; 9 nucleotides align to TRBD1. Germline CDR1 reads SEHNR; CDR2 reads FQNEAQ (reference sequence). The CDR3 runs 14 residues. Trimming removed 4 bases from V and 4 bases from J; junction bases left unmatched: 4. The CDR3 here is CASSSQGAVTEAFF. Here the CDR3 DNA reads TGTGCCAGCAGCTCACAGGGGGCGGTCACTGAAGCTTTCTTT.

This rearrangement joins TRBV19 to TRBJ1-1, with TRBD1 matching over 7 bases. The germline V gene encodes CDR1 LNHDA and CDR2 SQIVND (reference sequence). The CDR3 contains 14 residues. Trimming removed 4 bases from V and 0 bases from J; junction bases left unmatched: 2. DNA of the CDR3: TGTGCCAGTAGTAACAGGGGATTGAACACTGAAGCTTTCTTT. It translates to CASSNRGLNTEAFF.

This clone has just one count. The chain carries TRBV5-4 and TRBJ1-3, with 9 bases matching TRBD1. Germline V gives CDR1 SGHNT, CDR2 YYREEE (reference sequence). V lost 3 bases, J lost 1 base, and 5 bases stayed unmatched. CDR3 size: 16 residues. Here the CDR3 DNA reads TGTGCCAGCAGCTCCGGGACAGGGTTGTCTGGAAACACCATATATTTT. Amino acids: CASSSGTGLSGNTIYF.

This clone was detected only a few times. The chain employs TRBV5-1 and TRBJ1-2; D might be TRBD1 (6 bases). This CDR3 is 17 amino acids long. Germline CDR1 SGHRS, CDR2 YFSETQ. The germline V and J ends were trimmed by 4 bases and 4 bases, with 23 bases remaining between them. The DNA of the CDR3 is TGCGCCAGCAGCCCGCGCCCAGCAGGGGCCATATCCTATGGCTACACCTTC. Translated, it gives CASSPRPAGAISYGYTF.

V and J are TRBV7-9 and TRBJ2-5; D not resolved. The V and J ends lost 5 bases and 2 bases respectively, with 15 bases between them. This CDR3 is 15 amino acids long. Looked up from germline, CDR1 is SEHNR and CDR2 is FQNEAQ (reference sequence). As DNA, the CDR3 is TGTGCCAGCAGCCCAGTTGTCGTACTACAAGAGACCCAGTACTTC. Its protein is CASSPVVVLQETQYF.

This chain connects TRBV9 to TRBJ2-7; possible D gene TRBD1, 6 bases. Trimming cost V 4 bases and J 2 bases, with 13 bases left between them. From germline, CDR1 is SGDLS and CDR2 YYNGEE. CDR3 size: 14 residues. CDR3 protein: CASSYRDNPYEQYF. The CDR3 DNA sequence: TGTGCCAGCAGCTACCGGGACAACCCCTACGAGCAGTACTTC.

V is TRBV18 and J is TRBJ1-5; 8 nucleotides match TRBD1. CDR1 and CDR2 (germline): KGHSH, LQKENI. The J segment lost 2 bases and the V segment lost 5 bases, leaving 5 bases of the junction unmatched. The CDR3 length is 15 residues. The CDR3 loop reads CASSWGQAGNQPQHF. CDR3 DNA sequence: TGTGCCAGCTCATGGGGACAGGCTGGCAATCAGCCCCAGCATTTT.

CDR3 sequence: CASRPGIYHEQYF. As DNA, the CDR3 is TGTGCCAGCAGACCGGGAATCTACCACGAGCAGTACTTC. This chain joins TRBV6-1 and TRBJ2-7; D may be TRBD2 (5 bases). The CDR3 sequence is 13 residues long. The germline CDR1 and CDR2 sequences are MNHNS and SASEGT. Trimming cost V 6 bases and J 5 bases, with 14 bases left between them.

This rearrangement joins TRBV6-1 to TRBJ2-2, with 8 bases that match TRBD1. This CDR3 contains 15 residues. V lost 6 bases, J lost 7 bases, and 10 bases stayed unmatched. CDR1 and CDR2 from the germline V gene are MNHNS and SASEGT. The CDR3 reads CASSPGQGGVGELFF. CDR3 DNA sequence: TGTGCCAGCAGCCCTGGACAGGGCGGGGTCGGGGAGCTGTTTTTT.

CDR3 amino acids: CASSTASSYNSPLHF. CDR3 sequence (DNA): TGTGCCAGCTCAACCGCTAGCTCCTATAATTCACCCCTCCACTTT. The rearrangement uses TRBV18 and TRBJ1-6; no firm D call. The CDR3 loop spans 15 amino acids. Between the trimmed V and J ends, which lost 5 bases and 0 bases, there was a span of 8 bases. Germline V gives CDR1 KGHSH, CDR2 LQKENI.

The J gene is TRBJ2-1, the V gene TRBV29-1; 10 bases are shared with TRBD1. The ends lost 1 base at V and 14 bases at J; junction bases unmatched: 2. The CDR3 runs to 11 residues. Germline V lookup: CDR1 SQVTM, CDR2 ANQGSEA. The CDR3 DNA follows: TGCAGCGTTGAAGGGACAGGGGGGGAGTTCTTC. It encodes CSVEGTGGEFF.